The present T cell receptor (beta chain) was sequenced within a study of response to subunit inactivated influenza vaccine. TCRdb re-called the RT-PCR reads with MiXCR, one entry per CDR3 protein. The repertoire holds 500,000 or so distinct CDR3 sequences, with roughly 9.8% as singletons. General study points: The authors put forward the suggestion that each seasonal influenza vaccination may bring in only a limited number of new T cells.

Ten or more counts support this clonotype. What it binds is not known. This clonotype originated in a man aged 45 to 65 who received an inactivated influenza vaccine. The sample consisted of PBMCs from blood, taken 35 to 45 days after vaccination.

CDR3 coding DNA: TGTGCCAGCGGGGAACAGGGGGCCCCTGAAGCTTTCTTT. Amino acids: CASGEQGAPEAFF. This chain links TRBV7-9 with TRBJ1-1; 9 nucleotides line up with TRBD1. V shed 8 bases and J 6 bases; nucleotides not matched to a gene: 7. The CDR3 totals 13 residues. Germline assignment: CDR1 SEHNR and CDR2 FQNEAQ (reference sequence).